A single sample is the source of the 27 T cell receptor beta chains below, sequenced in a study of blood T cell repertoires in COVID-19. TCRdb keeps only in-frame clones here, not all; method: immunoSEQ multiplex PCR. Among 300,000 to 350,000 clones listed, about 91% were seen once. The sample was peripheral blood. These receptors were obtained from a woman aged 25 to 39 with COVID-19, enrolled during active disease.

A word on this clone: At one boundary the junction diverges from the germline segment, which might be a read error. The chain recombines TRBV11-2 with TRBJ1-1, with D possibly matching TRBD1 (6 bases). Germline loops: CDR1 SGHAT, CDR2 FQNNGV. There are 12 residues in the CDR3. CDR3 nucleotides: TGTGCCAGCAGCTCCCAGGGGTTGCTTCCGTCCTTT. Translation gives CASSSQGLLPSF.

This clone was counted once. The chain employs TRBV18 and TRBJ1-1; D not resolved. The CDR3 contains 14 residues. Germline lookup yields CDR1 KGHSH and CDR2 LQKENI. Trimming stripped 3 bases from V and 4 bases from J, with 12 bases between. The CDR3 nucleotides read TGTGCCAGCTCACCTTGGGCGGAGGCCACTGAAGCTTTCTTT. Its translation: CASSPWAEATEAFF.

This clone was observed once. J is TRBJ2-3 and V is TRBV5-4; tentative D call: TRBD2 (5 bases). From germline, CDR1 is SGHNT and CDR2 YYREEE (reference sequence). With 3 bases removed from V and 0 bases from J, the gap between germline ends came to 17 bases. The length of the CDR3 is 17 residues. The CDR3 loop reads CASSSGTRDRSTDTQYF. DNA of the CDR3: TGTGCCAGCAGCTCCGGAACTAGAGACCGTAGCACAGATACGCAGTATTTT.

The chain recombines TRBV7-6 with TRBJ1-3, with D maybe TRBD1 (6 bases). Germline CDR1 reads SGHVS; CDR2 reads FNYEAQ. V was pared by 6 bases and J by 0 bases, with 12 bases between. The CDR3 is 15 amino acids. CDR3 protein: CASSSTGFSGNTIYF. The CDR3 nucleotides read TGTGCCAGCAGTTCGACAGGCTTCTCTGGAAACACCATATATTTT.

This chain links TRBV19 with TRBJ1-3; D gene uncertain. Germline V CDR1 and CDR2: LNHDA, SQIVND (reference sequence). CDR3 length equals 15 residues. Deletions cut 8 bases from V and 0 bases from J, with 14 bases between. The CDR3 reads CASAHNPNSGNTIYF. The CDR3 coding sequence is TGTGCCAGTGCCCACAATCCCAACTCTGGAAACACCATATATTTT.

The rearrangement joins TRBV7-9 to TRBJ1-2, with a possible D match to TRBD1 (6 bases). V lost 2 bases and J 3 bases, leaving 10 bases between the germline ends. Germline assignment: CDR1 SEHNR and CDR2 FQNEAQ (reference sequence). CDR3 length equals 14 residues. The CDR3 reads CASSLTGGDYGYTF. CDR3 coding DNA: TGTGCCAGCAGCTTAACGGGGGGCGACTATGGCTACACCTTC.

The chain uses TRBV20-1 and TRBJ2-3; 14 nucleotides agree with TRBD2. The CDR3 totals 16 residues. J was trimmed by 2 bases and V by 3 bases; bases with no gene match: 4. Germline CDR1 and CDR2: DFQATT and SNEGSKA (reference sequence). This CDR3 reads CSASGTSGGLTDTQYF. The CDR3, as DNA: TGCAGTGCTAGTGGGACTAGCGGGGGCCTCACAGATACGCAGTATTTT.

Concerning this clone: Other DNA sequences from this sample encode an identical CDR3 as well. V gene TRBV5-1 combines with J gene TRBJ2-5; the match to TRBD1 covers 9 bases. CDR1 SGHRS and CDR2 YFSETQ come from the germline V gene. CDR3 length equals 16 residues. Trimming removed 0 bases from V and 2 bases from J; junction bases left unmatched: 5. The CDR3 nucleotides read TGCGCCAGCAGCTTGGCCGGGACAGGGTCGCAAGAGACCCAGTACTTC. It encodes CASSLAGTGSQETQYF.

This rearrangement joins TRBV15 to TRBJ1-3; the D gene is possibly TRBD1 (5 bases). Trimming pared 0 bases from V and 4 bases from J, leaving 7 bases between. Germline CDR1 is LNHNV and CDR2 is YYDKDF (reference sequence). The CDR3 sequence is 14 residues long. The CDR3 is CATSRETVGNTIYF. CDR3 coding DNA: TGTGCCACCAGCAGAGAGACAGTCGGAAACACCATATATTTT.

The chain couples TRBV9 to TRBJ2-1; D is unclear. Trimming cost V 1 base and J 4 bases, with 15 bases left between them. Germline V lookup: CDR1 SGDLS, CDR2 YYNGEE. There are 16 residues in the CDR3. The CDR3 coding sequence is TGTGCCAGCAGCGTATTAGGAGACCCCCAATACAATGAGCAGTTCTTC. This sequence encodes CASSVLGDPQYNEQFF.

The chain has TRBV19 and TRBJ1-4; D is undetermined. CDR3 length: 15 residues. Trimming stripped 5 bases from V and 8 bases from J, with 18 bases between. Germline V gene sequence: CDR1 LNHDA, CDR2 SQIVND (reference sequence). Here the CDR3 reads CASSPAEARREKLFF. CDR3 bases: TGTGCCAGTAGTCCGGCAGAAGCAAGGCGGGAAAAACTGTTTTTT.

The V call is TRBV7-2, the J call TRBJ1-5; D might be TRBD1 (6 bases). Germline V gene sequence: CDR1 SGHTA, CDR2 FQGNSA. V lost 4 bases and J 2 bases, leaving 12 bases between the germline ends. This CDR3 spans 15 amino acids. The CDR3 region is CASSSGSGGNQPQHF. The DNA for the CDR3 is TGTGCCAGCAGCTCGGGGTCAGGGGGCAATCAGCCCCAGCATTTT. Using reference TRBV7-2 and TRBJ1-5 for the parts outside the CDR3, the full variable domain is GAGVSQSPSNKVTEKGKDVELRCDPISGHTALYWYRQSLGQGLEFLIYFQGNSAPDKSGLPSDRFSAERTGGSVSTLTIQRTQQEDSAVYLCASSSGSGGNQPQHFGDGTRLSIL.

The table lists this clone with a count of one. The chain joins TRBV28 to TRBJ2-1, with TRBD1 identical over 11 bases. CDR1 MDHEN and CDR2 SYDVKM come from the germline V gene. The CDR3 is made up of 15 amino acids. V lost 5 bases, J lost 8 bases, and 8 bases stayed unmatched. DNA of the CDR3: TGTGCCAGCAGTGAGGACAGGGGGCTGGGGTATGAGCAGTTCTTC. This gives the protein CASSEDRGLGYEQFF.

The gene calls are TRBV2 and TRBJ2-7; TRBD1 agrees at 7 bases. This CDR3 region has 15 residues. V gave up 3 bases and J gave up 1 base; unmatched junction bases: 6. Germline-derived CDR1 and CDR2 are SNHLY and FYNNEI. The CDR3 sequence is CASSEGGQASYEQYV. For the CDR3, the DNA is TGTGCCAGCAGTGAGGGCGGACAGGCTTCCTACGAGCAGTACGTC.

The CDR3 region is CASSYSSDTQYF. In DNA form, the CDR3 reads TGTGCCAGCAGCTATAGTTCAGATACGCAGTATTTT. The chain has TRBV7-9 and TRBJ2-3; unclear D gene. The CDR3 contains 12 residues. The germline CDR1 and CDR2 sequences are SEHNR and FQNEAQ (reference sequence). V was pared by 4 bases and J by 4 bases, with 6 bases between.

V and J are TRBV15 and TRBJ2-3; D perhaps matches TRBD2 (6 bases). Germline V gene data show CDR1 as LNHNV and CDR2 as YYDKDF (reference sequence). The CDR3 spans 17 residues. Trimming stripped 0 bases from V and 4 bases from J, with 17 bases between. The CDR3, as DNA: TGTGCCACCAGCAGAGATCTTTCAGGGAGGATTGCAGATACGCAGTATTTT. Translating it yields CATSRDLSGRIADTQYF.

The CDR3 DNA is TGTGCCTGGAGACAGGGGGGGAAAGGCTACACCTTC. Amino acids: CAWRQGGKGYTF. This chain joins TRBV30 and TRBJ1-2, with 8 bases aligning to TRBD1. This CDR3 has 12 residues. Losses at the gene ends were 3 bases for V and 8 bases for J; bases not matched to a gene: 5. Germline V gene data show CDR1 as GTSNPN and CDR2 as SVGIG (reference sequence).

In its sample, this clone was seen a few times. V usage is TRBV28 and J usage is TRBJ1-2; possibly TRBD1 for D (5 bases). The length of the CDR3 is 15 residues. V lost 1 base to trimming and J lost 7 bases, with 16 bases between them. Per the germline V gene, CDR1 is MDHEN and CDR2 is SYDVKM. Here the CDR3 DNA reads TGTGCCAGCAGTTTATCCCCCGGGGGGGGTCGTGGCTACACCTTC. This codes for CASSLSPGGGRGYTF.

The genes are TRBV4-1 and TRBJ1-5; no clear D gene. Trimming left V 0 bases short and J 1 base short, with 7 bases between. The CDR3 runs to 15 residues. The germline CDR1 and CDR2 sequences are MGHRA and YSYEKL. CDR3 protein: CASSQDPSSNQPQHF. CDR3 coding DNA: TGCGCCAGCAGCCAAGATCCTTCCAGCAATCAGCCCCAGCATTTT.

The sample holds a few counts of this clone. The chain combines TRBV9 with TRBJ2-1; D is perhaps TRBD2 (5 bases). Germline assignment: CDR1 SGDLS and CDR2 YYNGEE. This CDR3 contains 13 residues. The V end was cut by 3 bases, the J end by 13 bases, with 17 bases between. The CDR3 region is CASSGQGQRIQFF. CDR3 sequence (DNA): TGTGCCAGCAGCGGCCAAGGGCAGCGGATACAGTTCTTC.

The V gene is TRBV25-1, the J gene TRBJ2-5, with 9 bases lining up with TRBD1. CDR1 and CDR2 (germline): MGHDK, SYGVNS. The junction had 13 bases not matched to a gene; V was cut back by 1 base and J by 4 bases. There are 18 residues in the CDR3. The CDR3 coding sequence is TGTGCCAGCAGTGAATCGATGGGACAGGGATGGGGCCGAGAGACCCAGTACTTC. Protein: CASSESMGQGWGRETQYF. The full variable domain, in which reference TRBV25-1 and TRBJ2-5 provide the parts outside the CDR3, is EADIYQTPRYLVIGTGKKITLECSQTMGHDKMYWYQQDPGMELHLIHYSYGVNSTEKGDLSSESTVSRIRTEHFPLTLESARPSHTSQYLCASSESMGQGWGRETQYFGPGTRLLVL.

In its sample, this clone was seen a few times. The chain employs TRBV6-2 or TRBV6-3 and TRBJ2-3; 8 nucleotides agree with TRBD2. From germline, CDR1 is MNHEY and CDR2 SVGEGT. The trim removed 0 bases at V and 5 bases at J, leaving 10 bases unmatched. The CDR3 contains 17 residues. The CDR3 loop reads CASSYSIAGGPQDTQYF. The DNA of the CDR3 is TGTGCCAGCAGTTACTCAATCGCGGGGGGTCCCCAAGATACGCAGTATTTT.

V usage is TRBV4-1 and J usage is TRBJ1-4, with 7 positions matching TRBD1. CDR1 MGHRA and CDR2 YSYEKL come from the germline V gene. The V segment lost 4 bases and the J segment 6 bases; nucleotides outside the gene matches: 5. This CDR3 is built from 14 residues. The CDR3 region has the DNA TGCGCCAGCAGCCGCCCCGGACAGGATGAAAAACTGTTTTTT. Its protein product is CASSRPGQDEKLFF.

The chain recombines TRBV27 with TRBJ1-1; D ambiguous. CDR1 and CDR2 (germline): MNHEY, SMNVEV (reference sequence). This CDR3 comprises 15 residues. V lost 6 bases and J 3 bases, leaving 17 bases between the germline ends. CDR3 sequence reads: CASSRPGSLDTEAFF. Here the CDR3 DNA reads TGTGCCAGCAGCCGACCGGGATCGTTGGACACTGAAGCTTTCTTT.

V usage is TRBV6-2 or TRBV6-3 and J usage is TRBJ1-5; D is unresolved. The germline gives CDR1 MNHEY, CDR2 SVGEGT. The CDR3 contains 14 residues. V was clipped by 2 bases and J by 4 bases, with 9 bases between them. As DNA, the CDR3 is TGTGCCAGCAGTTACCTGGGCCCGAATCAGCCCCAGCATTTT. Translation: CASSYLGPNQPQHF.

In the case of this clone: Within the sample, other DNA sequences also encode this same CDR3. The chain employs TRBV18 and TRBJ2-5; 8 nucleotides line up with TRBD1. The V and J ends lost 6 bases and 4 bases, in that order; junction bases with no gene match: 7. This CDR3 contains 14 residues. Germline V CDR1 and CDR2: KGHSH, LQKENI. This chain's CDR3 is CASSPGQGGETQYF. CDR3 bases: TGTGCCAGCTCTCCCGGACAGGGAGGAGAGACCCAGTACTTC.

V and J are TRBV27 and TRBJ1-1, with D possibly being TRBD1 (5 bases). The CDR3 is 14 amino acids. V lost 3 bases, J lost 3 bases, and 11 bases lay in between. The germline CDR1 and CDR2 sequences are MNHEY and SMNVEV (reference sequence). Here the CDR3 reads CASSFRDMDTEAFF. In nucleotides, the CDR3 is TGTGCCAGCAGTTTCAGGGATATGGACACTGAAGCTTTCTTT.